The following is a TCR beta chain sequence with its context. This entry belongs to a study of blood T cell repertoires in COVID-19. Here immunoSEQ multiplex PCR was the method, and the copy in TCRdb shows in-frame clones only, minus some. Of 140,000 to 150,000 clones listed, approximately 90% are singletons. Source material: peripheral blood. This TCR derives from a human donor in a cohort sampled during active COVID-19.

The CDR3 DNA is TGCGCCAGCAGCACCGCGCTTCAGGGGCTCAACTATGGCTACACCTTC. This sequence encodes CASSTALQGLNYGYTF. The chain employs TRBV5-1 and TRBJ1-2, with D perhaps matching TRBD1 (6 bases). The CDR3 covers 16 residues. V shed 4 bases and J shed 2 bases, with 18 bases lying between them. Germline CDR1 is SGHRS and CDR2 is YFSETQ.